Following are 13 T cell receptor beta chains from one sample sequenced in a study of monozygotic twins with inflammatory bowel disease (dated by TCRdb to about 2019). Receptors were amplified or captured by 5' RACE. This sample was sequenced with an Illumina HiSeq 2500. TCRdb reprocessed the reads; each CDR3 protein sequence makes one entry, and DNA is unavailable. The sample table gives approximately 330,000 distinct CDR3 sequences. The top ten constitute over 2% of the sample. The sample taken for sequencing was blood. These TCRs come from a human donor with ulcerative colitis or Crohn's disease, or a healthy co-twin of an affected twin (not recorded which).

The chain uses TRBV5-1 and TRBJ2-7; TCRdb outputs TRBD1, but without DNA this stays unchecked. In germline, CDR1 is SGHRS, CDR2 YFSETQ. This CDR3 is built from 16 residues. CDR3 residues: CASSGRTGGASYEQYF.

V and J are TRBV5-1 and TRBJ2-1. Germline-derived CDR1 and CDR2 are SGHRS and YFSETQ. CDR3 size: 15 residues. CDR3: CASSLSGEPYNEQFF.

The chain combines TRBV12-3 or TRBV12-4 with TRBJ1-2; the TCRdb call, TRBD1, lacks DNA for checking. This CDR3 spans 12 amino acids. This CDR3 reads CASSPRGFGYTF.

The CDR3 region is CSAIPRQSDGYTF. This rearrangement joins TRBV20-1 to TRBJ1-2; the TRBD1 assignment by TCRdb is unverifiable without DNA. The CDR3 runs 13 residues. Per the germline V gene, CDR1 is DFQATT and CDR2 is SNEGSKA (reference sequence).

The CDR3: CSIGTPGPQYF. The gene calls are TRBV29-1 and TRBJ2-3; the D call from TCRdb, TRBD2, cannot be confirmed without DNA. The CDR3 length is 11 residues. CDR1 and CDR2 (germline): SQVTM, ANQGSEA.

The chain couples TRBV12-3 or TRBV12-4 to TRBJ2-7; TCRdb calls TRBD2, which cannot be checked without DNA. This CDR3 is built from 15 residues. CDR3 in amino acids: CASSFGTSGPYEQYF.

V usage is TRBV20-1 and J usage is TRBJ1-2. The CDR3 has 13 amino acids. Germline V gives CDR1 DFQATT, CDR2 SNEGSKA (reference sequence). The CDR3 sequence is CSASTEGGHGYTF.

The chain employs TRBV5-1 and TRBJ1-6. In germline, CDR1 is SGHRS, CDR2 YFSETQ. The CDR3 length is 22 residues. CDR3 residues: CASSLDGRSTGNRSSYNSPLHF.

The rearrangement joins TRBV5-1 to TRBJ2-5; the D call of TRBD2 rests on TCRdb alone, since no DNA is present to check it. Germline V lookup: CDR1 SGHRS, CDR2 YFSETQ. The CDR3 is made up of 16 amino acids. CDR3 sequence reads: CASSLANSGGQETQYF.

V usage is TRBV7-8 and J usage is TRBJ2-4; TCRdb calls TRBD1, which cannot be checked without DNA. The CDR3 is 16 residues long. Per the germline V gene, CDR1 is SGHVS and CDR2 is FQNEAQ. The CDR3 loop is CASSSWDRGAKNIQYF.

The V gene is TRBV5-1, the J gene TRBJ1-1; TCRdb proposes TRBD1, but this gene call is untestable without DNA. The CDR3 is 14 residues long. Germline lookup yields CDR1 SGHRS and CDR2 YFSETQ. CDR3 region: CASGSGTKNTEAFF.

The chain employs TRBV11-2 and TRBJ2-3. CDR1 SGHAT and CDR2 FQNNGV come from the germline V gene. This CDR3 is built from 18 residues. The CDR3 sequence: CASSFKFSYLSTTDTQYF.

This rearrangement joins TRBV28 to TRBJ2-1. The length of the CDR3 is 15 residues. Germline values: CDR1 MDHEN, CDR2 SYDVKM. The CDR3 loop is CASTISGDSYNEQFF.